These T cell receptor beta chains were read from a single sample in a study of blood T cell repertoires in COVID-19. TCRdb keeps only in-frame clones here, not all; method: immunoSEQ multiplex PCR. The table has 250,000 to 350,000 clones, roughly 80% seen once. The specimen was peripheral blood. The receptors stem from a human donor with COVID-19, enrolled during active disease. The donor label of this sample is uncertain. Both conserved end residues are part of each CDR3. Each record gives: J gene, V gene, D gene, clone size, CDR3 protein, CDR3 DNA. The D gene is left open where the match is weak. Only part of the rows carry a size: once, few, many, or a class if the clone is expanded.

TRBJ1-6	TRBV6-5	TRBD1	.	CASSQTGDSPLHF	TGTGCCAGCAGTCAAACAGGGGATTCACCCCTCCACTTT
TRBJ1-3	TRBV6-1	.	.	CASSEVVSGNTIYF	TGTGCCAGCAGTGAAGTCGTTTCTGGAAACACCATATATTTT
TRBJ1-1	TRBV20-1	.	.	CSAAYTEAFF	TGCAGTGCCGCGTACACTGAAGCTTTCTTT
TRBJ1-6	TRBV7-9	.	.	CASSPRTAVESLHF	TGTGCCAGCAGCCCCCGGACAGCCGTAGAGTCCCTCCACTTT
TRBJ1-2	TRBV3-1/TRBV3-2	TRBD1	.	CASSPGQGISGGYTF	TGTGCCAGCAGCCCCGGACAGGGAATTTCAGGTGGCTACACCTTC
TRBJ1-1	TRBV5-6	.	.	CASSFRTPSNTEAFF	TGTGCCAGCAGCTTCCGTACACCCTCGAACACTGAAGCTTTCTTT
TRBJ2-1	TRBV5-1	TRBD2	.	CASTRMASGYNEQFF	TGCGCCAGCACCCGAATGGCTAGCGGTTACAATGAGCAGTTCTTC
TRBJ2-2	TRBV11-3	TRBD2	.	CASSPSGRAIGELFF	TGTGCCAGCAGCCCGAGCGGGAGGGCCATTGGGGAGCTGTTTTTT
TRBJ1-2	TRBV10-3	.	.	CAISEQSLSGANYGYTF	TGTGCCATCAGTGAGCAGTCATTGTCAGGGGCTAACTATGGCTACACCTTC
TRBJ2-7	TRBV7-7	TRBD1	.	CASSFATGASYEQYF	TGTGCTAGCAGCTTCGCGACAGGGGCGTCCTACGAGCAGTACTTC
TRBJ1-4	TRBV2	.	.	CASSVQGTTNEKLFF	TGTGCCAGCAGTGTTCAGGGGACAACTAATGAAAAACTGTTTTTT
TRBJ2-2	TRBV28	TRBD1	.	CASSRDRRNLNTGELFF	TGTGCCAGCAGCCGGGACAGACGAAACCTTAACACCGGGGAGCTGTTTTTT
TRBJ2-1	TRBV19	TRBD2	.	CASSTPRTSVNEQFF	TGTGCCAGTAGTACCCCGCGGACTAGCGTCAATGAGCAGTTCTTC
TRBJ1-2	TRBV29-1	.	.	CSVDSRVGSRGYTF	TGCAGCGTAGATTCCAGGGTAGGAAGCCGGGGCTACACCTTC
TRBJ1-5	TRBV5-1	TRBD1	.	CASSWGSGTGWVNQPQHF	TGCGCCAGCAGCTGGGGGAGTGGGACAGGGTGGGTCAATCAGCCCCAGCATTTT
TRBJ1-2	TRBV6-5	TRBD1	.	CASSPGQGTYGYTF	TGTGCCAGCAGCCCGGGACAGGGCACTTATGGCTACACCTTC
TRBJ2-7	TRBV7-2	TRBD1	.	CASSSRQGGTYEQYF	TGTGCCAGCAGCTCTAGACAGGGGGGAACCTACGAGCAGTACTTC
TRBJ2-7	TRBV9	TRBD1	.	CASSATLTGGADEQYF	TGTGCCAGCAGCGCCACGCTAACAGGGGGTGCGGACGAGCAGTACTTC
TRBJ2-7	TRBV6-2/TRBV6-3	TRBD2	.	CASSYGGTRPTYEQYF	TGTGCCAGCAGTTACGGTGGGACTAGGCCGACCTACGAGCAGTACTTC
TRBJ1-4	TRBV27	TRBD1	.	CASSPPYRDRVREKLFF	TGTGCCAGCAGTCCCCCGTACCGGGACAGGGTTAGAGAAAAACTGTTTTTT
TRBJ2-2	TRBV14	.	.	CASSQRGPPTGELFF	TGTGCCAGCAGCCAAAGAGGTCCCCCCACCGGGGAGCTGTTTTTT
TRBJ2-1	TRBV6-6	TRBD2	.	CASRPSGTFYNEQFF	TGTGCCAGCAGGCCTAGCGGGACTTTCTACAATGAGCAGTTCTTC
TRBJ2-2	TRBV10-2	TRBD1	few	CASSESSGQGVTGELFF	TGCGCCAGCAGTGAGTCGTCGGGACAGGGTGTGACCGGGGAGCTGTTTTTT
TRBJ2-3	TRBV19	.	.	CASSQVADTQYF	TGTGCCAGTAGTCAGGTTGCGGATACGCAGTATTTT
TRBJ1-5	TRBV4-2	.	.	CASSQDDQGAQPQHF	TGTGCCAGCAGCCAAGATGATCAAGGGGCTCAGCCCCAGCATTTT
TRBJ2-2	TRBV3-1/TRBV3-2	TRBD1	.	CASSQGPGQLGELFF	TGTGCCAGCAGCCAAGGTCCGGGACAGTTGGGGGAGCTGTTTTTT
TRBJ1-1	TRBV9	.	.	CASSFKGVAEAFF	TGTGCCAGCAGCTTCAAGGGGGTCGCTGAAGCTTTCTTT
TRBJ2-3	TRBV19	TRBD2	.	CASRPRTSGTGDTQYF	TGTGCCAGTAGGCCTAGGACTAGCGGGACAGGAGATACGCAGTATTTT
TRBJ1-4	TRBV27	TRBD1	once	CASSRNDRVVEKLFF	TGTGCCAGCAGCAGGAACGACAGGGTGGTCGAAAAACTGTTTTTT
TRBJ1-6	TRBV4-1	.	.	CASSQEGRSPLVADSPLHF	TGCGCCAGCAGCCAAGAGGGGAGGAGCCCCTTGGTGGCCGATTCACCCCTCCACTTT
TRBJ2-1	TRBV19	TRBD2	.	CASSRTSGQVGDEQFF	TGTGCCAGTAGCCGGACTAGCGGCCAGGTTGGCGATGAGCAGTTCTTC
TRBJ1-4	TRBV15	.	once	CATSRASPGANEKLFF	TGTGCCACCAGCAGAGCTTCACCGGGGGCTAATGAAAAACTGTTTTTT
TRBJ2-5	TRBV5-4	TRBD1	.	CASSSPRQGQETQYF	TGTGCCAGCAGCTCACCCCGACAGGGTCAAGAGACCCAGTACTTC
TRBJ2-5	TRBV27	TRBD1	.	CASRSTGAGTQYF	TGTGCCAGCAGGAGTACAGGGGCTGGGACCCAGTACTTC
TRBJ2-6	TRBV2	TRBD2	.	CASRGGSSGANVLTF	TGTGCCAGCAGGGGGGGGTCCTCTGGGGCCAACGTCCTGACTTTC
TRBJ1-1	TRBV3-1/TRBV3-2	TRBD1	few	CASSHDRGDTEAFF	TGTGCCAGCAGCCATGACAGGGGGGACACTGAAGCTTTCTTT
TRBJ1-3	TRBV4-3	.	.	CASSQDPESTIYF	TGCGCCAGCAGCCAAGATCCCGAGTCAACCATATATTTT
TRBJ2-1	TRBV20-1	TRBD1	once	CSASKPGTGTYNEQFF	TGCAGTGCTAGTAAGCCCGGGACAGGGACCTACAATGAGCAGTTCTTC
TRBJ2-3	TRBV5-1	.	.	CASSLPTGTDTQYF	TGCGCCAGCAGCTTGCCCACAGGCACAGATACGCAGTATTTT
TRBJ1-2	TRBV5-4	TRBD1	.	CASSRTGGDGYTF	TGTGCCAGCAGCCGGACAGGGGGCGATGGCTACACCTTC
TRBJ1-3	TRBV28	.	.	CASSLYRARTGNTIYF	TGTGCCAGCAGTTTATACAGGGCCCGAACTGGAAACACCATATATTTT
TRBJ2-3	TRBV11-1	TRBD2	.	CASSSSGYNTDTQYF	TGTGCCAGCAGCTCTAGCGGTTATAACACAGATACGCAGTATTTT
TRBJ1-1	TRBV19	.	.	CASSIGRDTEAFF	TGTGCCAGTAGTATAGGGCGGGACACTGAAGCTTTCTTT
TRBJ2-7	TRBV11-2	TRBD1	.	CASSLPGQGASEQYF	TGTGCCAGCAGCTTACCGGGACAGGGGGCGAGCGAGCAGTACTTC
TRBJ2-5	TRBV27	.	.	CASSLYGTGETQYF	TGTGCCAGCAGTTTATACGGTACGGGAGAGACCCAGTACTTC
TRBJ1-5	TRBV5-1	.	.	CASSLEHSNQPQHF	TGCGCCAGCAGCTTGGAACACAGCAATCAGCCCCAGCATTTT
TRBJ1-1	TRBV6-6	.	.	CASSPGQNTEAFF	TGTGCCAGCAGTCCGGGACAGAACACTGAAGCTTTCTTT
TRBJ2-3	TRBV11-1	.	.	CASSLAFPDTQYF	TGTGCCAGCAGCTTAGCTTTCCCGGATACGCAGTATTTT
TRBJ2-5	TRBV3-1/TRBV3-2	TRBD2	.	CASSQGTSGRWRETQYF	TGTGCCAGCAGCCAAGGGACTAGCGGGAGGTGGAGAGAGACCCAGTACTTC
TRBJ2-5	TRBV6-5	.	.	CASSYGAQLQETQYF	TGTGCCAGCAGTTACGGGGCGCAGTTACAAGAGACCCAGTACTTC
TRBJ2-1	TRBV2	TRBD2	once	CASRAGLAGAGEQFF	TGTGCCAGCAGAGCCGGACTAGCGGGAGCTGGTGAGCAGTTCTTC
TRBJ2-7	TRBV3-1/TRBV3-2	.	once	CASNNGASYEQYF	TGTGCCAGCAACAATGGGGCGTCCTACGAGCAGTACTTC
TRBJ1-1	TRBV19	.	many	CASSIGGSYTEAFF	TGTGCCAGTAGTATTGGCGGCAGCTACACTGAAGCTTTCTTT
TRBJ2-4	TRBV10-1	TRBD2	.	CASRKGLAELLAKNIQYF	TGCGCCAGCCGCAAGGGACTAGCGGAACTACTAGCCAAAAACATTCAGTACTTC
TRBJ2-3	TRBV3-1/TRBV3-2	.	.	CASSQGAASSADTQYF	TGTGCCAGCAGCCAAGGAGCGGCCTCCTCGGCAGATACGCAGTATTTT